This T cell receptor (beta chain) was obtained from a study of blood T cell repertoires in COVID-19. Followed over time, Seattle patients had been enrolled while infection was active. The assay was immunoSEQ multiplex PCR, and TCRdb's table has in-frame clones only and misses some. The data contain some 130,000 clones, around nine tenths of them singletons. The germline CDR1 and CDR2 sequences are SGDLS and YYNGEE. V lost 0 bases to trimming and J lost 0 bases, with 9 bases between them. The CDR3 length is 15 residues. This sequence joins TRBV9 and TRBJ1-1; a possible D gene is TRBD1 (5 bases). The TCR was taken from a woman in her sixties or seventies with COVID-19, enrolled during active disease. The sequencing sample was made of peripheral blood. The CDR3 loop is CASSVGQLMNTEAFF. Here the CDR3 DNA reads TGTGCCAGCAGCGTAGGACAGCTCATGAACACTGAAGCTTTCTTT.